The 30 T cell receptor beta chains presented below share a single source sample, sequenced in a study of cytomegalovirus exposure and HLA in healthy donors. The PCR was carried out with 60 Vbeta primers and 13 Jbeta primers. The assay was immunoSEQ multiplex PCR, and TCRdb's table has in-frame clones only and misses some. The data contain around 120,000 clones, about 73% of them singletons. Sequenced sample: PBMCs. The receptors were sampled from a woman aged 35 to 49 in good health and CMV-seronegative.

The chain joins TRBV5-4 to TRBJ2-1; TRBD1 agrees at 9 bases. Germline lookup yields CDR1 SGHNT and CDR2 YYREEE (reference sequence). Germline trimming cut 4 bases from V and 5 bases from J; bases unmatched to any gene: 4. This CDR3 is 14 amino acids long. The CDR3 region has the DNA TGTGCCAGCAGCCCCGACAGGGGGGACAATGAGCAGTTCTTC. It specifies CASSPDRGDNEQFF.

This clone came up a few times. The chain uses TRBV7-9 and TRBJ2-7, with 12 bases identical to TRBD2. V was clipped by 1 base and J by 1 base; unmatched bases: 5. This CDR3 comprises 17 residues. Germline-derived CDR1 and CDR2 are SEHNR and FQNEAQ (reference sequence). The CDR3 loop reads CASSLGPGLAGSYEQYF. The CDR3 DNA reads TGTGCCAGCAGCTTAGGGCCGGGACTAGCGGGTTCCTACGAGCAGTACTTC.

This clone has a handful of counts. This chain connects TRBV9 to TRBJ2-6, with a tentative D call TRBD2 (5 bases). CDR3 length: 17 residues. Germline CDR1 reads SGDLS; CDR2 reads YYNGEE. Between the trimmed V and J ends, which lost 7 bases and 2 bases, there was a span of 19 bases. The CDR3 spells CASGLEDLFTGANVLTF. The CDR3 DNA is TGTGCCAGCGGACTCGAGGACCTTTTCACTGGGGCCAACGTCCTGACTTTC.

The rearrangement links TRBV6-1 to TRBJ2-2; a weak D match, TRBD2 (6 bases). The V end was cut by 2 bases, the J end by 0 bases, with 13 bases between. Looked up from germline, CDR1 is MNHNS and CDR2 is SASEGT. The CDR3 sequence is 17 residues long. As DNA, the CDR3 is TGTGCCAGCAGTGAAATGGGGGGTGGCGCGAACACCGGGGAGCTGTTTTTT. Protein: CASSEMGGGANTGELFF.

The chain links TRBV10-1 to TRBJ2-1; 8 positions agree with TRBD2. The germline V gene has CDR1 WNHNN and CDR2 SYGVQD (reference sequence). This CDR3 region has 15 residues. The junction had 10 bases not matched to a gene; V was cut back by 2 bases and J by 10 bases. The CDR3 spells CASSETLAGVNEQFF. The CDR3 DNA is TGCGCCAGCAGTGAGACTCTAGCGGGCGTCAACGAGCAGTTCTTC.

The chain joins TRBV5-5 to TRBJ1-1, with TRBD1 as a possible D gene (6 bases). Germline V gene sequence: CDR1 SGHKS, CDR2 YYEKEE (reference sequence). The V end lost 2 bases, the J end lost 2 bases, and 10 bases lay between the germline ends. The CDR3 has 14 amino acids. The CDR3 sequence is CASSLGQINTEAFF. CDR3 in DNA: TGTGCCAGCAGCTTAGGACAGATAAACACTGAAGCTTTCTTT. The entire variable domain, with the rest obtained from reference TRBV5-5 and TRBJ1-1, is as follows: DAGVTQSPTHLIKTRGQQVTLRCSPISGHKSVSWYQQVLGQGPQFIFQYYEKEERGRGNFPDRFSARQFPNYSSELNVNALLLGDSALYLCASSLGQINTEAFFGQGTRLTVV.

This rearrangement joins TRBV9 to TRBJ2-7; D is possibly TRBD1 (6 bases). Germline V lookup: CDR1 SGDLS, CDR2 YYNGEE. This CDR3 spans 14 amino acids. Trimming took off 0 bases at V and 7 bases at J, with 14 bases between the two ends. In DNA form, the CDR3 reads TGTGCCAGCAGCGTAGGCGGCAGGGGAGAGGAGCAGTACTTC. This translates into CASSVGGRGEEQYF.

This clone was observed a handful of times. The rearrangement links TRBV7-9 to TRBJ1-3, with 8 bases fitting TRBD1. Germline values: CDR1 SEHNR, CDR2 FQNEAQ (reference sequence). There are 14 residues in the CDR3. The V and J ends lost 8 bases and 4 bases, in that order; junction bases with no gene match: 7. The CDR3: CASADRAEGNTIYF. For the CDR3, the DNA is TGTGCCAGCGCGGACAGGGCAGAAGGAAACACCATATATTTT.

The chain employs TRBV19 and TRBJ2-1, with a weak D call TRBD2 (5 bases). CDR1 is LNHDA and CDR2 is SQIVND in the germline V gene (reference sequence). V was cut by 1 base and J by 1 base, with 11 bases left in between. The CDR3 contains 16 residues. DNA of the CDR3: TGTGCCAGTAGTATAGTCAGGACTTCTTCCTACAATGAGCAGTTCTTC. Translating it yields CASSIVRTSSYNEQFF. Filled out from reference TRBV19 and TRBJ2-1, the complete variable domain reads DGGITQSPKYLFRKEGQNVTLSCEQNLNHDAMYWYRQDPGQGLRLIYYSQIVNDFQKGDIAEGYSVSREKKESFPLTVTSAQKNPTAFYLCASSIVRTSSYNEQFFGPGTRLTVL.

The CDR3 bases are TGTGCCAGCAGTAAAGGACTAGCGGGAGGGCCAGATACGCAGTATTTT. Protein sequence: CASSKGLAGGPDTQYF. The chain is built from TRBV6-1 and TRBJ2-3; 15 nucleotides agree with TRBD2. Germline-derived CDR1 and CDR2 are MNHNS and SASEGT. The CDR3 runs to 16 residues. J lost 4 bases, V lost 5 bases, and 4 bases had no gene match.

The rearrangement uses TRBV6-6 and TRBJ1-4; weak D call: TRBD1 (5 bases). The CDR3 length is 13 residues. The V gene's germline CDR1 is MNHNY and CDR2 SVGAGI (reference sequence). V dropped 6 bases and J dropped 5 bases, with 10 bases sitting between them. The CDR3: CASRGRRNEKLFF. The CDR3, as DNA: TGTGCCAGCAGGGGGCGCAGGAATGAAAAACTGTTTTTT.

This chain uses TRBV5-1 with TRBJ1-1; 7 bases map to TRBD1. The CDR3 totals 13 residues. V trimming: 4 bases; J trimming: 0 bases; junction bases outside the gene matches: 0. Germline CDR1 SGHRS, CDR2 YFSETQ. The CDR3 is CASSQGVNTEAFF. CDR3 coding DNA: TGCGCCAGCAGCCAGGGGGTGAACACTGAAGCTTTCTTT. Full variable domain (outside the CDR3, taken from reference TRBV5-1 and TRBJ1-1): KAGVTQTPRYLIKTRGQQVTLSCSPISGHRSVSWYQQTPGQGLQFLFEYFSETQRNKGNFPGRFSGRQFSNSRSEMNVSTLELGDSALYLCASSQGVNTEAFFGQGTRLTVV.

This clone was detected once. This chain uses TRBV4-1 with TRBJ2-7, with 10 nucleotides matching TRBD1. CDR3 length: 14 amino acids. The germline V gene encodes CDR1 MGHRA and CDR2 YSYEKL. V was pared by 8 bases and J by 5 bases, with 9 bases of the junction left unmatched. CDR3 in amino acids: CASQYRQGADEQYF. The DNA for the CDR3 is TGCGCCAGCCAATACCGACAGGGGGCCGACGAGCAGTACTTC.

The chain is built from TRBV10-1 and TRBJ2-7; weak D call: TRBD2 (5 bases). Trimming shortened V by 5 bases and J by 7 bases, and 12 bases separated the two germline ends. Germline values: CDR1 WNHNN, CDR2 SYGVQD (reference sequence). The CDR3 contains 12 residues. CDR3 nucleotides: TGCGCCAGCAGTTTAACAGAGGGTGAGCAGTACTTC. It codes for CASSLTEGEQYF.

The V call is TRBV28, the J call TRBJ2-1; 10 positions agree with TRBD2. V lost 5 bases and J lost 8; bases outside the gene matches: 9. Germline V gene sequence: CDR1 MDHEN, CDR2 SYDVKM. The CDR3 is made up of 15 amino acids. CDR3 in amino acids: CASSLGTSEHDEQFF. The CDR3 DNA follows: TGTGCCAGCAGTCTGGGGACTAGCGAACACGATGAGCAGTTCTTC.

V and J are TRBV10-2 and TRBJ2-7; 8 nucleotides match TRBD2. This CDR3 contains 15 residues. J gave up 3 bases and V 6 bases, and 10 bases lay outside the gene matches. Germline loops: CDR1 WSHSY, CDR2 SAAADI. The CDR3 protein is CASRGNGRDGYEQYF. The DNA of the CDR3 is TGCGCCAGCAGGGGGAACGGGAGGGACGGCTACGAGCAGTACTTC.

This chain connects TRBV12-5 to TRBJ1-2, with unresolved D. Trimming cost V 0 bases and J 4 bases, with 15 bases left between them. This CDR3 contains 16 residues. In germline, CDR1 is LGHNT, CDR2 FRNRAP. CDR3 nucleotides: TGTGCTAGTGGTTTGGTACCTCGTCGGGATGGCTATGGCTACACCTTC. Translation: CASGLVPRRDGYGYTF.

The chain links TRBV25-1 to TRBJ2-2; 10 nucleotides match TRBD2. With V trimmed by 6 bases and J by 5 bases, 3 bases remained unmatched. This CDR3 has 14 amino acids. The germline V gene has CDR1 MGHDK and CDR2 SYGVNS. This CDR3 reads CASRLAGVTGELFF. The CDR3 DNA sequence: TGTGCCAGCAGGCTAGCGGGAGTAACCGGGGAGCTGTTTTTT. The whole variable domain, remainder taken from reference TRBV25-1 and TRBJ2-2, is EADIYQTPRYLVIGTGKKITLECSQTMGHDKMYWYQQDPGMELHLIHYSYGVNSTEKGDLSSESTVSRIRTEHFPLTLESARPSHTSQYLCASRLAGVTGELFFGEGSRLTVL.

CDR3 in amino acids: CAITAGTGYNEQFF. As DNA, the CDR3 is TGTGCCATCACCGCCGGGACAGGGTACAATGAGCAGTTCTTC. This chain uses TRBV10-3 with TRBJ2-1; 9 nucleotides line up with TRBD1. The CDR3 runs 14 residues. The germline V gene encodes CDR1 ENHRY and CDR2 SYGVKD. J was trimmed by 4 bases and V by 7 bases; bases with no gene match: 5.

The chain is built from TRBV28 and TRBJ1-2; 7 bases agree with TRBD1. CDR1 is MDHEN, CDR2 SYDVKM, per germline. V was pared by 6 bases and J by 4 bases, with 2 bases of the junction left unmatched. CDR3 length: 12 residues. The CDR3 region has the DNA TGTGCCAGCAGCGACAGGGTCTATGGCTACACCTTC. This encodes CASSDRVYGYTF.

V is TRBV7-2 and J is TRBJ2-5; unclear D gene. The CDR3 is 14 amino acids. Germline V gene lookup returns CDR1 SGHTA and CDR2 FQGNSA. Trimming pared 2 bases from V and 1 base from J, leaving 8 bases between. In DNA form, the CDR3 reads TGTGCCAGCAGCTTACGTTGGAGCCAAGAGACCCAGTACTTC. As protein: CASSLRWSQETQYF.

Written as DNA, the CDR3 is TGTGCCAGCACGACAGGGCCCCGGGGTCAGCCCCAGCATTTT. Its protein is CASTTGPRGQPQHF. This sequence joins TRBV2 and TRBJ1-5, with 7 bases that match TRBD1. Germline V CDR1 and CDR2: SNHLY, FYNNEI. The V and J ends lost 7 bases and 6 bases, in that order; junction bases with no gene match: 9. The CDR3 totals 14 residues.

The V and J genes are TRBV27 and TRBJ1-2; D is ambiguous. CDR3 length: 15 amino acids. V lost 5 bases and J 0 bases, leaving 13 bases between the germline ends. From germline, CDR1 is MNHEY and CDR2 SMNVEV (reference sequence). CDR3 DNA: TGTGCCAGCAGTCCGGGTCCTCTTCCTAACTATGGCTACACCTTC. This translates into CASSPGPLPNYGYTF.

This clone is a singleton in its sample. The chain links TRBV5-4 to TRBJ2-3, with TRBD1 as a possible D gene (6 bases). V lost 4 bases and J 4 bases, leaving 16 bases between the germline ends. The CDR3 extends over 15 amino acids. Germline loops: CDR1 SGHNT, CDR2 YYREEE (reference sequence). The DNA for the CDR3 is TGTGCCAGCAGCCCGCAGGGGAGTGTGGCAGATACGCAGTATTTT. This encodes CASSPQGSVADTQYF.

The CDR3 spells CASSASRGRGETQYF. CDR3 nucleotides: TGCGCCAGCAGTGCATCCAGGGGGCGAGGAGAGACCCAGTACTTC. This chain connects TRBV10-1 to TRBJ2-5, with 8 bases fitting TRBD1. Germline values: CDR1 WNHNN, CDR2 SYGVQD (reference sequence). CDR3 length equals 15 residues. With V trimmed by 4 bases and J by 4 bases, 8 bases remained unmatched.

The chain carries TRBV5-1 and TRBJ2-4; 9 bases are shared with TRBD2. Trimming at V came to 4 bases and at J to 1 base, leaving 6 bases not matched to a gene. This CDR3 has 16 residues. Per germline, CDR1 SGHRS and CDR2 YFSETQ. The CDR3 coding sequence is TGCGCCAGCAGCCCAAATAGCGGGAGTGCCAAAAACATTCAGTACTTC. This sequence encodes CASSPNSGSAKNIQYF.

The chain has TRBV18 and TRBJ1-1; D unresolved. Deletions cut 4 bases from V and 2 bases from J, with 5 bases between. The CDR3 consists of 12 residues. Germline V gives CDR1 KGHSH, CDR2 LQKENI. The CDR3 region has the DNA TGTGCCAGCTCACGCGAAAACACTGAAGCTTTCTTT. It translates to CASSRENTEAFF.

V usage is TRBV4-1 and J usage is TRBJ1-1; TRBD1 might be the D (6 bases). The CDR3 contains 12 residues. V was cut by 3 bases and J by 10 bases, with 12 bases left in between. In germline, CDR1 is MGHRA, CDR2 YSYEKL. The CDR3 spells CASSQAGVGAFF. DNA for the CDR3: TGCGCCAGCAGCCAGGCAGGGGTTGGAGCTTTCTTT.

The chain carries TRBV10-3 and TRBJ2-5; tentative D call: TRBD2 (5 bases). The J call may be incorrect, as the DNA end agrees better with TRBJ2-7. The CDR3 length is 14 residues. Germline CDR1 and CDR2: ENHRY and SYGVKD. CDR3 region: CAISAGTRSYEQYF. The CDR3 DNA follows: TGTGCCATCAGTGCGGGAACGCGCTCCTACGAGCAGTACTTC.

The CDR3 protein is CASSLTSGRAGAGEQYF. CDR3 nucleotides: TGTGCCAGCAGCTTAACTAGCGGGAGGGCCGGGGCCGGCGAGCAGTACTTC. The V call is TRBV7-9, the J call TRBJ2-7, with 13 bases lining up with TRBD2. The CDR3 is 17 amino acids. The V and J ends lost 2 bases and 6 bases, in that order; junction bases with no gene match: 10. Germline V gives CDR1 SEHNR, CDR2 FQNEAQ (reference sequence).